A selection of T cell receptor beta chains follows, all from one sample in a study of identical twins. In TCRdb, the 5' RACE reads were re-called with MiXCR into one record per CDR3 protein. The sample contains 500,000 to 550,000 distinct CDR3 sequences, roughly a fifth of which appear only once. These data also formed part of another study, on T cells expressing NK-cell markers.

Sequenced material: CD4+ T cells sorted from blood. These receptors were obtained from a woman aged 18-29 years in good health. Each CDR3 is given without its conserved first and last residue. Fields, in order: V gene, clone size, J gene, CDR3 protein. Clone size, where shown, is once, few, many, or a class for clones that have expanded.

TRBV19	-	TRBJ1-2	ASSIGRGQGKT
TRBV5-1	-	TRBJ2-1	ASSFSFRGSYNEQF
TRBV6-5	-	TRBJ2-5	ASSYGGEETQY
TRBV6-1	-	TRBJ2-7	ASRGVNSHEQY
TRBV10-3	few	TRBJ2-7	AIRQETYEQY
TRBV7-2	few	TRBJ2-6	ASSPPRKSGANVLT
TRBV4-3	many	TRBJ2-7	ASSQDRASGRF
TRBV20-1	-	TRBJ1-2	SAPEDLGYT
TRBV10-3	-	TRBJ1-5	AIGQGIDQPQH
TRBV6-1	few	TRBJ2-5	ASSPQWRGGLETQY
TRBV12-3/TRBV12-4	few	TRBJ2-1	ASSLRWREGYHNEQF
TRBV27	once	TRBJ2-5	ASSGLGGETQY
TRBV12-3/TRBV12-4	-	TRBJ1-2	ASSFISGYGYT
TRBV20-1	-	TRBJ2-5	SAEGPGLGVRTQY
TRBV4-3	few	TRBJ2-3	ASSQVAFTDTQY
TRBV20-1	few	TRBJ1-5	SASVTYTQPQH
TRBV12-3/TRBV12-4	few	TRBJ1-2	ASSLRTGTYGYT
TRBV7-2	few	TRBJ2-3	ASSLVAGLATQY
TRBV18	-	TRBJ1-3	ASSPSGGSGNTIY
TRBV12-3/TRBV12-4	many	TRBJ1-1	ASRDRQGRSTEAF
TRBV18	-	TRBJ2-2	ASSLGTASGELF
TRBV29-1	few	TRBJ2-1	SVEKGAGREQF
TRBV20-1	few	TRBJ2-1	SAYLIAYNEQF
TRBV27	few	TRBJ2-5	ASSFRPPGVFRETQY
TRBV5-1	-	TRBJ1-2	ASSPLGAGTAAGYT
TRBV20-1	many	TRBJ2-7	SAMRPGVGDEQY
TRBV20-1	few	TRBJ2-5	RPSGSPLGAQY
TRBV9	few	TRBJ2-5	ASSVGSGTNRETQY
TRBV6-5	few	TRBJ2-3	ASSYRAGGVTDTQY
TRBV12-3/TRBV12-4	few	TRBJ2-1	ASGFSRLAGYNEQF
TRBV4-2	-	TRBJ2-4	ASSQGQRGKNIQY
TRBV11-2	-	TRBJ2-7	ASSLSDGAYEQY
TRBV7-9	many	TRBJ2-7	ASSRSSGRSDEQY
TRBV3-1	-	TRBJ2-1	ASSQVWHNEQF
TRBV12-3/TRBV12-4	few	TRBJ2-2	ASNDDTGELF
TRBV12-3/TRBV12-4	few	TRBJ2-5	ASSARLAGGIETQY
TRBV7-8	few	TRBJ2-1	ASSRGTVSYNEQF
TRBV5-8	-	TRBJ1-1	ASDRYSLNTEAF
TRBV29-1	few	TRBJ2-7	SVDRGFNEQY
TRBV29-1	-	TRBJ2-7	SVGQQSYEQY
TRBV20-1	-	TRBJ2-2	SAFSGNTGELF
TRBV7-9	-	TRBJ2-3	ARAGGDTQY
TRBV6-5	-	TRBJ1-2	ASSYRDSLNGYT
TRBV5-6	once	TRBJ2-2	ASSLFRAVYTGELF
TRBV7-2	few	TRBJ2-1	ASSLGGSGLYNEQF
TRBV7-9	-	TRBJ1-2	ASSSTGGWSYGYT
TRBV9	-	TRBJ2-3	ASSPDSGRRVTDTQY
TRBV3-1	few	TRBJ2-7	ASSQGFGGGLSYEQY
TRBV7-2	few	TRBJ2-7	ASSSLGRQY